These 3 T cell receptor beta chains came from one sample sequenced in a study of blood T cell repertoires in COVID-19 (dated by TCRdb to 2018 to 2020). The protocol used for the library was the immunoSEQ multiplex PCR assay. As stored in TCRdb, this immuneACCESS dataset retains in-frame rearrangements with V and J assigned. A fraction of the clones does not appear; measured against another copy, unresolved V genes explain less than half of the discrepancy, and the remainder lacks a known reason. The sample has 85,000 to 120,000 clones on record, nearly 90% of them singletons. The top ten clones comprise approximately 2% of the sample. Source material: peripheral blood. The receptor source for this set is a man aged 45-65 years with active COVID-19.

The J gene is TRBJ2-6, the V gene TRBV19; D unclear. Trimming pared 1 base from V and 0 bases from J, leaving 7 bases between. Germline loops: CDR1 LNHDA, CDR2 SQIVND (reference sequence). The CDR3 length is 16 residues. As DNA, the CDR3 is TGTGCCAGTAGTATAGGGTCAGTCTCTGGGGCCAACGTCCTGACTTTC. This gives the protein CASSIGSVSGANVLTF.

This chain links TRBV11-2 with TRBJ2-7; TRBD2 aligns across 10 bases. J was trimmed by 2 bases and V by 3 bases; bases with no gene match: 4. CDR1 is SGHAT and CDR2 is FQNNGV in the germline V gene. The length of the CDR3 is 15 residues. The CDR3 DNA follows: TGTGCCAGCAGCTTTAGCGGGGGGCCGACCTACGAGCAGTACTTC. It translates to CASSFSGGPTYEQYF.

The chain is built from TRBV7-2 and TRBJ2-4, with 10 bases matching TRBD2. The CDR3 is 15 residues long. Losses at the gene ends were 4 bases for V and 6 bases for J; bases not matched to a gene: 6. The germline V gene encodes CDR1 SGHTA and CDR2 FQGNSA. CDR3 sequence reads: CASSSGLAAGNIQYF. The CDR3 nucleotides are TGTGCCAGCAGCTCCGGACTAGCGGCCGGAAACATTCAGTACTTC.